Described below is a single T cell receptor beta chain sequence and its context. The record originates from a study of cytomegalovirus exposure and HLA in healthy donors. It was with 60 Vbeta and 13 Jbeta primers that the PCR ran. Assay used: immunoSEQ multiplex PCR; TCRdb lists only in-frame clones, some missing. This sample has roughly 110,000 clones, with less than 80% found just once. The receptor's source is a man aged 25-45 years in good health and CMV-seronegative. The sequenced sample was PBMCs.

CDR3 protein: CASRPLAGGSYNEQFF. The CDR3 DNA sequence: TGTGCCAGCAGGCCTCTAGCGGGGGGTAGCTACAATGAGCAGTTCTTC. The chain uses TRBV2 and TRBJ2-1; TRBD2 matches at 11 bases. This CDR3 is built from 16 residues. Germline loops: CDR1 SNHLY, CDR2 FYNNEI. J lost 3 bases, V lost 6 bases, and 7 bases had no gene match.